This T cell receptor (beta chain) was captured in a study of OX40 agonist ivuxolimab in advanced cancers. Sequencing used immunoSEQ multiplex PCR; TCRdb keeps in-frame clones, though not all of them. The sample contains approximately 78,000 clones, approximately 90% of which appear only once. The sequence derives from an adult with an advanced solid tumor such as melanoma, head and neck, liver or kidney cancer. Sample: CD4+ or CD8+ T cells sorted from blood, taken in a trial of the OX40 agonist ivuxolimab.

The CDR3 loop reads CASSLGASGGDTQYF. The CDR3, as DNA: TGTGCCAGCAGCTTAGGGGCCAGCGGGGGGGATACGCAGTATTTT. The chain uses TRBV7-9 and TRBJ2-3, with 9 bases matching TRBD2. This CDR3 is 15 amino acids long. With 1 base clipped from V and 6 bases from J, the junction kept 5 bases outside the gene matches. CDR1 is SEHNR, CDR2 FQNEAQ, per germline (reference sequence).